The sequence of this T cell receptor beta chain was determined in a study of T cells after yellow fever vaccination (dated by TCRdb to the late 2010s). Some background on the complete study: Libraries from fractions with low cell numbers were prepared with the SMART-Seq v4 Ultra Low Input RNA kit. To track T-cell clones before and after primary and booster YFV17D yellow fever vaccination, bulk TCR alpha and beta repertoires were sequenced longitudinally. Two healthy male donors, one aged 18 to 29 and one aged 30 to 40 years, made up the cohort. Blood was collected at multiple timepoints before and after primary and secondary immunization, and bulk PBMC replicates and cell subsets were isolated. Here is what the overall study found, with its caveats: Compared with the primary T-cell response, the secondary T-cell response was faster but weaker, reaching its peak on day 5 rather than on day 15. FACS-sorted repertoires could contain abundant contaminating clonotypes from the bulk population, so computational filtering was required. A small fraction of clonotypes appeared in both the CD4 and CD8 compartments, likely as a result of convergent recombination. Only a couple of donors were included in the study, so the extent to which the findings can be generalized is limited. Most clones expanded after primary vaccination (96% of CD4 and around 89% of CD8) were re-detected after the booster, suggesting that broad memory maintenance occurred.

The CDR3 covers 14 residues, taking in both the cysteine and the valine. Only the CDR3 DNA is retained, 42 bases long and in frame from the first base. V lost 0 bases and J lost 3 bases; the stretch between them is 9 bases long. The CDR1 and CDR2 encoded by the germline V gene are LGHNA and YNFKEQ. TCR cDNA was synthesized by 5'RACE template switching, through which a universal primer site and unique molecular identifiers were introduced. Priming for cDNA synthesis came from both the TCR alpha and TCR beta constant segments. Two PCR steps were used to amplify libraries, with sample barcodes and sequencing adapters being added in the second step. Sequencing of the libraries was done on either Illumina HiSeq 2500 (2x100 bp) or NovaSeq (2x150 bp). Per the original workflow: Demultiplexing of reads and collapsing into UMI consensus sequences were performed with MIGEC, and V(D)J alignment was carried out with MiXCR. Vaccine-responding clonotypes were defined with edgeR using replicate PBMC samples, requiring FDR below 0.01 and a log2 fold change above 5 up to day 15. CD4 or CD8 identity was assigned to each bulk clonotype according to whether the clonotype was present at higher abundance in the sequenced CD4 repertoire or the sequenced CD8 repertoire. Clones were called with MiXCR by TCRdb after fastp trimmed the public reads at Q25, and only in-frame beta chains were retained. Each CDR3 protein gets just one entry, which takes the most common genes and DNA from the rows behind it. TCRdb's processing, not the authors' own work, is the source of the V and J calls. Present in this sample are fewer than 650,000 distinct CDR3 sequences, just over 20% of which were seen just once. The top ten clones comprise about a sixth of the sample.

The sample holds a few counts of this clonotype. Its antigen is not yet known. No per-base quality is available; no much larger clone lies one base away. The treatment or condition label for this specimen denotes: live attenuated yellow fever vaccine strain. At every blood-draw timepoint, two biological replicates of bulk PBMCs were collected. A standard Ficoll-Paque protocol was used to isolate PBMCs from peripheral blood. RNA was extracted with TriZol from bulk PBMCs, CD4 and CD8 fractions, and dextramer-positive and dextramer-negative fractions. This material consisted of PBMCs, taken approximately 20 days after the first yellow fever vaccination. This TCR was recovered from a man between 18 and 29 years old who received the YFV17D yellow fever vaccine. The V gene is TRBV4-2 and the J gene is TRBJ2-7, with TRBD2 perhaps the D gene, on 6 matching bases. The CDR3 region has the sequence CASSQDAGSYEQYV. The DNA sequence follows: TGTGCCAGCAGCCAAGATGCCGGGAGCTACGAGCAGTACGTC.